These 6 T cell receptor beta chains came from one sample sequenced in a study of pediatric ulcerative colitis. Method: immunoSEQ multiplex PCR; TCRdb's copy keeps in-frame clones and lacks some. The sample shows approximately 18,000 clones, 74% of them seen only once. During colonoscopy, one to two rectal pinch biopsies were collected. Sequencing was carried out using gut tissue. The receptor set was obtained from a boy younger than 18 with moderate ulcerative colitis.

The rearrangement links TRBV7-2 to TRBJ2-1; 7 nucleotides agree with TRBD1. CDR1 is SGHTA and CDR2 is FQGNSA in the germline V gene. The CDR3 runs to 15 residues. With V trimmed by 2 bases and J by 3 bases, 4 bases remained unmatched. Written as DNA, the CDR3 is TGTGCCAGCAGCTTATGGGACAGCGACTACAATGAGCAGTTCTTC. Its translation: CASSLWDSDYNEQFF.

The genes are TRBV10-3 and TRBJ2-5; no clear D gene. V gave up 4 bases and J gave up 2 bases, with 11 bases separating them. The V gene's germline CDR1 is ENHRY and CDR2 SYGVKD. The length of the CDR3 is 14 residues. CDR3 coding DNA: TGTGCCATCAGTGTAGGGTCACATCAAGAGACCCAGTACTTC. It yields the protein CAISVGSHQETQYF.

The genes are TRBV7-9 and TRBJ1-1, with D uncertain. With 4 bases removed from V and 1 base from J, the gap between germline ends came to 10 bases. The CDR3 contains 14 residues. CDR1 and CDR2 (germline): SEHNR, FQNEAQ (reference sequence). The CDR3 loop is CASSSRTGNTEAFF. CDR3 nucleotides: TGTGCCAGCAGCTCCCGGACGGGGAACACTGAAGCTTTCTTT.

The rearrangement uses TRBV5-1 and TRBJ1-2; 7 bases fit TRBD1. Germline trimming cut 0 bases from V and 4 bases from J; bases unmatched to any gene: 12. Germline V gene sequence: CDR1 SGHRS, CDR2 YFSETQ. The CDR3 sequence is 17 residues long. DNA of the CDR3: TGCGCCAGCAGCTTGGAATGGGCAGGGGGAGGAATCTATGGCTACACCTTC. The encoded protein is CASSLEWAGGGIYGYTF.

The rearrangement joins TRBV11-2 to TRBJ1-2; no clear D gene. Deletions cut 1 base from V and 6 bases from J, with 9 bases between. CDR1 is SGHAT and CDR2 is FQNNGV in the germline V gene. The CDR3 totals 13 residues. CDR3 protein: CASSLAWMDGYTF. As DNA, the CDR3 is TGTGCCAGCAGCTTAGCGTGGATGGATGGCTACACCTTC.

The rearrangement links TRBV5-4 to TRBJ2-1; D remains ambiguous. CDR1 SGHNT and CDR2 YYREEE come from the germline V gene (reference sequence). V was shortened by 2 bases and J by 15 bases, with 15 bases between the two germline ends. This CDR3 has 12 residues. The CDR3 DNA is TGTGCCAGCAGCTTCGGTGACCGGCCTGGGTTCTTC. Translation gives CASSFGDRPGFF.